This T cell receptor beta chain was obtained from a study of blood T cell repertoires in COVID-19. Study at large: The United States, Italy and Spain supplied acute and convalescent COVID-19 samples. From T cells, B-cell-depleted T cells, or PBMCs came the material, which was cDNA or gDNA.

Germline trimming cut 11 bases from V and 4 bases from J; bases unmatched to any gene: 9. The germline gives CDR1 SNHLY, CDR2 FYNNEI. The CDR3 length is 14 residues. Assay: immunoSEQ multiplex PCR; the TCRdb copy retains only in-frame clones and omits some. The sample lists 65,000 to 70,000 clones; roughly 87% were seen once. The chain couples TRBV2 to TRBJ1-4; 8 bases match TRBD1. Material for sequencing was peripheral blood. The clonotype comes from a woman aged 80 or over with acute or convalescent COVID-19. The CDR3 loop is CASLAGQVNEKLFF. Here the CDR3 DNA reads TGTGCCTCCCTCGCGGGACAGGTTAATGAAAAACTGTTTTTT.